This TCR beta chain was sequenced for a study of blood T cell repertoires in COVID-19. For the study at large: The United States, Italy and Spain provided the acute and convalescent COVID-19 samples. The cDNA or gDNA used as material had been derived from T cells, B-cell-depleted T cells, or PBMCs.

CDR3 length equals 15 residues. Germline V gene sequence: CDR1 SNHLY, CDR2 FYNNEI. With 3 bases clipped from V and 4 bases from J, the junction kept 6 bases outside the gene matches. Methods used by the authors: Reference gene primer amplification gave nucleated cell count estimates. Generated by immunoSEQ multiplex PCR, the TCRdb table keeps only in-frame clones and is missing some. V, J and clone size derive from that table, while D and trimming were established from the DNA sequence. The sample lists approximately 140,000 clones, roughly 79% occurring once. What was sequenced was peripheral blood. This TCR was sampled from a human donor with acute or convalescent COVID-19. The donor label of this sample is uncertain. V and J are TRBV2 and TRBJ1-2; 9 positions agree with TRBD1. The CDR3 is CASSEGTGPSYGYTF. CDR3 coding DNA: TGTGCCAGCAGTGAGGGGACAGGGCCCTCCTATGGCTACACCTTC.